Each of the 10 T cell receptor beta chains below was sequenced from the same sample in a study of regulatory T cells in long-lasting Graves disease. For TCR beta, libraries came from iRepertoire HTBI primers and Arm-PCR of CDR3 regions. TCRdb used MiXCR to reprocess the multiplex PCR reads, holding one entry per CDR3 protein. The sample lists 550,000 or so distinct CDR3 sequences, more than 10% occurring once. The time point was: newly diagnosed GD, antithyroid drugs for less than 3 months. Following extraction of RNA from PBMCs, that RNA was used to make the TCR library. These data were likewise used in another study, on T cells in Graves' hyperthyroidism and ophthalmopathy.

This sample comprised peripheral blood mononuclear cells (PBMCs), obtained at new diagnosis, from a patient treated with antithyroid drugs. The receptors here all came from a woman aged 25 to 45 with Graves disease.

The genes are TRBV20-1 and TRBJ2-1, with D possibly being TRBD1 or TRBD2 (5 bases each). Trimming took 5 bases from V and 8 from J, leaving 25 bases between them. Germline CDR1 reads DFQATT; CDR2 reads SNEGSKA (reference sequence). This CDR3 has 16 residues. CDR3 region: CSAWPPGAATRDEQFF. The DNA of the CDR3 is TGCAGTGCTTGGCCCCCCGGGGCGGCTACACGGGATGAGCAGTTCTTC.

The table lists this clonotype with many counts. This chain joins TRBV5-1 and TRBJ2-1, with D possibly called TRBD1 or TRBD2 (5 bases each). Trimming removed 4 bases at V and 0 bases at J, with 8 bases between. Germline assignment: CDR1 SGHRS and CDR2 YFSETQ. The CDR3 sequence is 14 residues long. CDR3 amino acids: CASSTGTSYNEQFF. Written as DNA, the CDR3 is TGCGCCAGCAGCACTGGGACCTCCTACAATGAGCAGTTCTTC.

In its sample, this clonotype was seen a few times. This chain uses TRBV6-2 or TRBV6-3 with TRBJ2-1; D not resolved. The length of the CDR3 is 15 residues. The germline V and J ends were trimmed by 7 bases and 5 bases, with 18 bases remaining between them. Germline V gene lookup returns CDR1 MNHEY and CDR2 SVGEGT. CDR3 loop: CASIESRSGHNEQFF. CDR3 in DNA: TGTGCCAGCATAGAGAGTAGGTCCGGGCACAATGAGCAGTTCTTC.

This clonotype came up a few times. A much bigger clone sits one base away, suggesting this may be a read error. CDR3 sequence: CASSLYQEDLFSYTF. The CDR3 nucleotides read TGCGCCAGCAGCTTGTACCAGGAAGATCTCTTTAGCTACACCTTC. The V and J genes are TRBV5-1 and TRBJ1-2, with D unclear. Germline lookup yields CDR1 SGHRS and CDR2 YFSETQ. Trimming took 1 base from V and 9 from J, leaving 19 bases between them. This CDR3 has 15 amino acids.

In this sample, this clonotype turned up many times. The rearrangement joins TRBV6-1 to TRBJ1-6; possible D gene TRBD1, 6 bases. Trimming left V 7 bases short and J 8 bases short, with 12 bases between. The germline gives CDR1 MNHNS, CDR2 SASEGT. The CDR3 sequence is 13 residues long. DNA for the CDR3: TGTGCCAGCAAGAGGACAGCATATTCACCCCTCCACTTT. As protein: CASKRTAYSPLHF.

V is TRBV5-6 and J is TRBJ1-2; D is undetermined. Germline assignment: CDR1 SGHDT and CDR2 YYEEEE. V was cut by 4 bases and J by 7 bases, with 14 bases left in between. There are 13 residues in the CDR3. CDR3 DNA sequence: TGTGCCAGCAGCCCCTTAGCCAGGCGTGGCTACACCTTC. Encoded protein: CASSPLARRGYTF. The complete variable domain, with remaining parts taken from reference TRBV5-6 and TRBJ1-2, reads DAGVTQSPTHLIKTRGQQVTLRCSPKSGHDTVSWYQQALGQGPQFIFQYYEEEERQRGNFPDRFSGHQFPNYSSELNVNALLLGDSALYLCASSPLARRGYTFGSGTRLTVV.

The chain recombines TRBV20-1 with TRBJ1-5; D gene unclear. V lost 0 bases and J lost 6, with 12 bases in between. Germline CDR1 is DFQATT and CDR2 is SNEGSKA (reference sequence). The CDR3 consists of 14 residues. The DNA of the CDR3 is TGCAGTGCTAGAGATCCCTCGCGGTCTCAGCCCCAGCATTTT. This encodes CSARDPSRSQPQHF.

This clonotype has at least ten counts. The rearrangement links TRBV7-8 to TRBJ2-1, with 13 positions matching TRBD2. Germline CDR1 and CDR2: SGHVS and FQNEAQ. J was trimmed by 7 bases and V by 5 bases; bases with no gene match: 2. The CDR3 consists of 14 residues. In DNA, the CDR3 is TGTGCCAGCAGCGTGGGACTAGCGGGGAATGAGCAGTTCTTC. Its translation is CASSVGLAGNEQFF.

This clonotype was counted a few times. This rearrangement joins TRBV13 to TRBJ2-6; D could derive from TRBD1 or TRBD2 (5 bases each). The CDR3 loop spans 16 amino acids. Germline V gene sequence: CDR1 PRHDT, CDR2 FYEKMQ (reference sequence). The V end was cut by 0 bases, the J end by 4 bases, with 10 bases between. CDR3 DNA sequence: TGTGCCAGCAGCTTAGGCAAGGGGACCGGGGCCAACGTCCTGACTTTC. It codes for CASSLGKGTGANVLTF.

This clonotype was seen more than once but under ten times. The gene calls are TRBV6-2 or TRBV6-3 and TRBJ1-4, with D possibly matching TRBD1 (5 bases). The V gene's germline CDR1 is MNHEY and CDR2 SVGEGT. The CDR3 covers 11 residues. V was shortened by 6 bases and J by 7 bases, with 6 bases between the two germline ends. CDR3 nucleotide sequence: TGTGCCAGCAGGACAGCTGAAAAACTGTTTTTT. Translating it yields CASRTAEKLFF.